The clone carrying this TCR beta chain was found once. The antigen is undetermined. The source of the sample is a study of T cells in pancreatic ductal adenocarcinoma. Study-level findings and limits: Results skew toward the minority of patients with early-stage disease. Tumors hold more CD45RO+ effector T cells, which may bias toward lower diversity. Blood had more productive templates and about 7.9-fold more unique clonotypes than tumor.

Surgery without prior neoadjuvant therapy was the treatment of the selected pancreatic ductal adenocarcinoma patients. Germline V CDR1 and CDR2: MNHEY, SVGAGI. The CDR3 runs 13 residues. The V gene lost 5 bases and the J gene lost 3 bases, with 11 bases spanning the gap. Produced via immunoSEQ multiplex PCR; TCRdb's table is partial and in-frame only. The data contain more than 85,000 clones, 90% to 95% of them seen just once; the ten biggest clones take up 3.1%. The rearrangement links TRBV6-5 to TRBJ2-7, with D possibly being TRBD1 (6 bases). Sample: PBMCs. The clonotype was recovered from a human donor with pancreatic ductal adenocarcinoma. The DNA for the CDR3 is TGTGCCAGCAGTCGGGACACGGACTACGAGCAGTACTTC. It yields the protein CASSRDTDYEQYF.